This TCR beta chain was retrieved from a study of persistence of HIV-infected CD4 T cells (dated by TCRdb to between 2020 and 2021). Background for the entire study: The study isolated CMV- and HIV-1 Gag-responding CD4+ T cells from ART-treated individuals to examine antigen-driven clonal expansion of HIV-1-infected cells. Suppressive ART had been received by participants for a median of roughly 8 years. Apart from two participants who underwent leukapheresis at a single time point, peripheral blood samples of up to roughly 200 mL were collected from participants at multiple time points. Proviral sequencing was used to assess clonality among infected cells, whereas TCRbeta sequencing gauged the clonality of all cells within each sorted population. In the cross-participant TCR cluster analysis, about 8 participants were included for CMV and about 7 participants were included for Gag. Paper-wide results and their limitations: TCRbeta richness in CMV- and Gag-responding cells was significantly lower than in anti-CD3/anti-CD28-responding cells; CMV-responding cells had higher oligoclonality than CD3/CD28-stimulated and Gag-responding cells. Within the same sorted populations, how oligoclonal the TCRs were correlated with how oligoclonal the proviruses were. Only a small number of individuals took part in the study, and only a limited range of antigens was tested. Enrichment of degenerate expanded CDR3beta sequences was found in antigen-responding cells, suggesting convergent selection of CD4+ responses to CMV and Gag. Bulk TCR analyses could not be limited to the rare CMV-responding cells that actually contained HIV-1 proviruses.

Per the publication, the treatment or condition label means: suppressive antiretroviral therapy. Lysates of CMV-infected fibroblasts at about 10 ug/mL were used to stimulate the cells. Memory CD4+ T cells that did not respond, being CD40L-negative, CD69-negative and CD45RO-high, were sorted as memory populations depleted of antigen-responding cells. Participants were HIV-1-infected adults who started suppressive ART during chronic infection. Plasma HIV-1 RNA had been undetectable (below 50 copies/mL) in participants for at least 4 years. To be included, participants needed a CD4+ T cell count above 400 cells/uL and a positive CMV serology. Before stimulation, PBMCs were isolated using density centrifugation and depleted of CD8+ T cells. For 15 to 20 hours, CD8-depleted PBMCs were stimulated with anti-CD28/CD49d costimulation, a CD40-blocking antibody, and enfuvirtide, which was added to prevent new infections. Cell sorting was performed on a Beckman Coulter MoFlo Legacy or XDP sorter, and dead cells were excluded with propidium iodide. For samples with more than one million cells, genomic DNA was extracted with the QIAamp DNA Mini Kit, and for all other samples the Quick-DNA Microprep Kit was used.

The immunoSEQ hsTCRB assay version 4 in survey mode was used to sequence TCRbeta repertoires from genomic DNA. For TCRbeta sequencing, genomic DNA was diluted to roughly 10 ng/uL, with up to 1 ug used per sample. In the original analysis: TCRbeta data were analyzed in ImmunoSeq Analyzer 3.0, with diversity computed on productive nucleotide rearrangements. Using the Immunarch R package, lower-bound TCR diversity was estimated with the improved Chao index and clonality was estimated with the Gini coefficient. Different nucleotide rearrangements encoding the same CDR3beta amino acid sequence were counted as distinct clonotypes. Differential abundance analysis identified TCRbeta sequences significantly enriched in antigen-responding cells relative to anti-CD3/anti-CD28-activated cells. TCRs were clustered by predicted peptide-MHC specificity with GLIPH2, both within individual participants and across merged participant data sets. TCRdb carries this immuneACCESS record with in-frame sequences only. Its versions omit some clonotypes, under half of them owing to an unresolved V gene in the studies checked, with the rest unexplained. That table gives V, J and clone size, and the DNA gave D and trimming. This sample comprises fewer than 40,000 clones, about 81% of them detected only once. The ten top clones hold 5% to 7% of the sample.

The CDR3 sequence holds 16 residues, the cysteine and phenylalanine included. Only the CDR3 DNA stays, 48 bases, in frame from base 1. CDR1 and CDR2 (LNHDA, SQIVND) derive from the germline V gene (reference sequence). The germline V end is reduced by 3 bases and the J end by 6 bases; junction bases left unmatched: 11. For this clone: This clone's antigen is unknown. Base qualities were left out, and no much larger clone turns up one base away.

The starting material was CD4+ T cells sorted from PBMCs after roughly 20-hour stimulation, obtained from a patient who received antiretroviral therapy. The cell subset or site label here, explained by the study, means: CD40L-CD69- CD45RO-high memory CD4 T cells not responding to CMV lysate. The receptor comes from an adult woman with HIV who was CMV-seropositive. This chain joins TRBV19 to TRBJ2-1; TRBD2 agrees with 7 junctional bases. The CDR3 protein sequence reads: CASSMRSGNPVNEQFF. The nucleotide sequence is TGTGCCAGTAGTATGCGGAGCGGGAACCCCGTCAATGAGCAGTTCTTC.